These T cell receptor beta chains were read from a single sample in a study of blood T cell repertoires in COVID-19. Method: immunoSEQ multiplex PCR; TCRdb's copy keeps in-frame clones and lacks some. The sample lists about 190,000 clones, around 85% seen once, with around 12% in the top ten. The source material was peripheral blood. The receptors were sampled from a woman aged 45 to 65 with acute or convalescent COVID-19. Both conserved end residues are part of each CDR3. D genes are given only for firm matches. Clone size is shown for a subset of rows, as once, few, many or a class of expanded clone.

CDR3: CASSLGGTDEAFF
DNA: TGTGCCAGCAGCTTAGGAGGGACAGATGAAGCTTTCTTT
D: TRBD1
size: -
V: TRBV11-2
J: TRBJ1-1

CDR3: CASSEKGGYGYTF
DNA: TGTGCCAGCAGTGAAAAGGGAGGGTATGGCTACACCTTC
D: -
size: -
V: TRBV6-1
J: TRBJ1-2

CDR3: CASSLAGTGGHEQFF
DNA: TGCGCCAGCAGCTTGGCCGGGACAGGGGGCCATGAGCAGTTCTTC
D: TRBD1
size: -
V: TRBV5-1
J: TRBJ2-1

CDR3: CASSQTNSYYSGNTIYF
DNA: TGCGCCAGCAGCCAAACGAACAGCTATTACTCTGGAAACACCATATATTTT
D: -
size: -
V: TRBV4-3
J: TRBJ1-3

CDR3: CASSYGTPNQPQHF
DNA: TGTGCCAGCAGTTACGGGACACCCAATCAGCCCCAGCATTTT
D: -
size: -
V: TRBV6-2/TRBV6-3
J: TRBJ1-5

CDR3: CASSFGTATGELFF
DNA: TGTGCCAGTAGTTTCGGGACAGCCACCGGGGAGCTGTTTTTT
D: TRBD1
size: -
V: TRBV19
J: TRBJ2-2

CDR3: CASSLSQGNYGYTF
DNA: TGTGCCAGCAGCTTATCTCAGGGGAACTATGGCTACACCTTC
D: -
size: few
V: TRBV7-2
J: TRBJ1-2

CDR3: CASSLWGGWGEQFF
DNA: TGTGCCAGCAGCTTATGGGGCGGATGGGGTGAGCAGTTCTTC
D: -
size: -
V: TRBV11-2
J: TRBJ2-1

CDR3: CATSDLDDREETEAFF
DNA: TGTGCCACCAGTGATCTCGACGACAGGGAAGAGACTGAAGCTTTCTTT
D: TRBD1
size: -
V: TRBV24-1
J: TRBJ1-1

CDR3: CASRQGSSYNSPLHF
DNA: TGTGCCAGCAGGCAGGGGAGCTCCTATAATTCACCCCTCCACTTT
D: -
size: -
V: TRBV6-6
J: TRBJ1-6

CDR3: CASSVDVRSGTEAFF
DNA: TGTGCCAGCAGCGTAGATGTCCGGAGCGGGACTGAAGCTTTCTTT
D: -
size: -
V: TRBV9
J: TRBJ1-1

CDR3: CASSSAQGLDTEAFF
DNA: TGTGCCAGCAGTTCCGCCCAGGGTTTGGACACTGAAGCTTTCTTT
D: -
size: few
V: TRBV28
J: TRBJ1-1

CDR3: CASSQGARSQPQHF
DNA: TGTGCCAGTAGTCAGGGGGCGCGATCTCAGCCCCAGCATTTT
D: TRBD1
size: many
V: TRBV19
J: TRBJ1-5

CDR3: CASSLGGSEKLFF
DNA: TGTGCCAGCTCATTAGGGGGTTCGGAAAAACTGTTTTTT
D: -
size: -
V: TRBV18
J: TRBJ1-4

CDR3: CASSRQGRNEKLFF
DNA: TGTGCCAGCAGTAGACAGGGGAGGAACGAAAAACTGTTTTTT
D: TRBD1
size: -
V: TRBV28
J: TRBJ1-4

CDR3: CAINQGDNEQFF
DNA: TGTGCCATCAACCAAGGGGACAATGAGCAGTTCTTC
D: -
size: -
V: TRBV28
J: TRBJ2-1

CDR3: CSAPRVTEAFF
DNA: TGCAGTGCTCCGCGTGTCACTGAAGCTTTCTTT
D: -
size: -
V: TRBV20-1
J: TRBJ1-1

CDR3: CASSRTSAVRGADTQYF
DNA: TGTGCCAGTAGTAGAACTAGCGCGGTACGTGGTGCAGATACGCAGTATTTT
D: TRBD2
size: -
V: TRBV19
J: TRBJ2-3

CDR3: CASSPGLAGSSYNEQFF
DNA: TGTGCCAGCAGCCCCGGACTAGCGGGTTCCTCCTACAATGAGCAGTTCTTC
D: TRBD2
size: -
V: TRBV11-2
J: TRBJ2-1

CDR3: CASSEAPSRGEQFF
DNA: TGTGCCAGCAGTGAAGCCCCCTCCCGGGGTGAGCAGTTCTTC
D: -
size: -
V: TRBV2
J: TRBJ2-1

CDR3: CAISDEAKHYEQYF
DNA: TGTGCCATCAGTGATGAGGCAAAACACTACGAGCAGTACTTC
D: -
size: -
V: TRBV10-3
J: TRBJ2-7

CDR3: CASSLDRGGISETQYF
DNA: TGTGCCAGCAGCTTGGACAGGGGGGGTATATCGGAGACCCAGTACTTC
D: -
size: -
V: TRBV5-6
J: TRBJ2-5

CDR3: CASSQGGVAGGGDTQYF
DNA: TGTGCCAGCAGCCAAGGAGGAGTTGCCGGGGGGGGAGATACGCAGTATTTT
D: TRBD2
size: few
V: TRBV4-2
J: TRBJ2-3

CDR3: CASSRTSGGYEQYF
DNA: TGTGCCAGCAGTAGGACTAGCGGGGGTTACGAGCAGTACTTC
D: TRBD2
size: -
V: TRBV27
J: TRBJ2-7

CDR3: CATSRSGYYNEKLFF
DNA: TGTGCCACCAGCAGATCGGGATACTATAATGAAAAACTGTTTTTT
D: -
size: few
V: TRBV15
J: TRBJ1-4

CDR3: CASSYRGGDYGYTF
DNA: TGTGCCAGCAGTTACCGGGGGGGGGACTATGGCTACACCTTC
D: -
size: -
V: TRBV6-5
J: TRBJ1-2